This T cell receptor (beta chain) was retrieved from a study of blood T cell repertoires in COVID-19. Study-wide context: Specimens from acute and convalescent COVID-19 originated in the United States, Italy and Spain. PBMCs, B-cell-depleted T cells, or T cells were the source of the cDNA or gDNA that made up the material.

As processed by the authors: The assay estimated nucleated cells by amplifying reference gene primers. This table comes from immunoSEQ multiplex PCR, and its TCRdb copy is limited to in-frame clones, with some not included. The DNA was the basis for D and trimming; V, J and clone size are from that table. Among 95,000 to 130,000 clones listed, about 80% were seen once. This TCR was sampled from a man aged 70 or older with active or convalescent COVID-19. The sample comprised peripheral blood.

The CDR3, as DNA: TGTGCCAGCACCTCCGGGACAGGGTTCTTTGGAGCTTTCTTT. Its translation: CASTSGTGFFGAFF. The chain links TRBV25-1 to TRBJ1-1, with 9 bases lining up with TRBD1. This CDR3 is 14 amino acids long. Losses at the gene ends were 7 bases for V and 10 bases for J; bases not matched to a gene: 13. The germline V gene encodes CDR1 MGHDK and CDR2 SYGVNS.